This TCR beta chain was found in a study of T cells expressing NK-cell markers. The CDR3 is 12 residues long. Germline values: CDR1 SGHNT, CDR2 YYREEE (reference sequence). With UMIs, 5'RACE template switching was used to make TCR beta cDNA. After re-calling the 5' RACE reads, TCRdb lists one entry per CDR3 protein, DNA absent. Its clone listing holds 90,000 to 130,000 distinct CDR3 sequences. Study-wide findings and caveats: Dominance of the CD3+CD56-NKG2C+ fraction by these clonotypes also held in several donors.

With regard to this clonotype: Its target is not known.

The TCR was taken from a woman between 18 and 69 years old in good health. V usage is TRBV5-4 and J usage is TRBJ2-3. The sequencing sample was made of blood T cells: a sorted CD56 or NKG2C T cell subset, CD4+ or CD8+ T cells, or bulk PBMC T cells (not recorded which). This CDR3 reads CASSPASDTQYF.